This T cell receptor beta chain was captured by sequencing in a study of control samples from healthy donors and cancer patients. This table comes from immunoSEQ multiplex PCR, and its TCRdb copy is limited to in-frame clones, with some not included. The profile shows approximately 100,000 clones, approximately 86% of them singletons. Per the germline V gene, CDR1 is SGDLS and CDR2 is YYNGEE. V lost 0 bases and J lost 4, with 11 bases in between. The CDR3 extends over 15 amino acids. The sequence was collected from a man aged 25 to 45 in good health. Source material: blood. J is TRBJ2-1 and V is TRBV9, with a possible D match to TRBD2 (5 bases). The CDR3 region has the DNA TGTGCCAGCAGCGTAGGACTGGAGGATTACAATGAGCAGTTCTTC. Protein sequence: CASSVGLEDYNEQFF.